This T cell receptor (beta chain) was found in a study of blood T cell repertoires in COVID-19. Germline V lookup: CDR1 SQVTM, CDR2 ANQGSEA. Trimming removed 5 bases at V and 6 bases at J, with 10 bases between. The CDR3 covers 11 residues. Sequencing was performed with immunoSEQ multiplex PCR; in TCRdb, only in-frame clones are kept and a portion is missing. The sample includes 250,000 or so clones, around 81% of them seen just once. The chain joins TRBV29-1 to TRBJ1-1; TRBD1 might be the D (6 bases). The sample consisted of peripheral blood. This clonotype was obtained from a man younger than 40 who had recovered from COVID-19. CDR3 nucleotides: TGCAGCGTTCGGGGGGCCGCTGAAGCTTTCTTT. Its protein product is CSVRGAAEAFF.